This T cell receptor beta chain came from a study of T cell responses to AZD1222 COVID-19 vaccine. As for the study in general: Recipients boosted at about 4 weeks or about 12 weeks are pooled. General study findings and limits: In a largely white British group with more females than males, clonal diversity was possibly underestimated. As reported, nearly half of all spike-specific TCRs target variant regions that are unmutated.

The protocol was immunoSEQ multiplex PCR, while the TCRdb copy is restricted to in-frame clones and leaves out a portion. The sample has about 83,000 clones; 80% to 90% are singletons. V was cut by 6 bases and J by 5 bases, with 31 bases left in between. This CDR3 is 20 amino acids long. CDR1 LNHNV and CDR2 YYDKDF come from the germline V gene (reference sequence). On this clone: Its antigen is undetermined.

The J gene is TRBJ1-4, the V gene TRBV15; a possible D gene is TRBD1 (5 bases). The specimen comprised peripheral blood, sampled on day 0 of AZD1222 vaccination. The receptor's source is an adult in good health. The CDR3 coding sequence is TGTGCCACCAGAAATACGAACACAAAAGGAATATGGGGCCTGAATGAAAAACTGTTTTTT. It translates to CATRNTNTKGIWGLNEKLFF.